The T cell receptor (beta chain) under discussion was sequenced for a study of T cells in Graves' hyperthyroidism and ophthalmopathy. At least ten counts were recorded for this clonotype. Its antigen is unknown. Those patients with uncontrolled infection, other autoimmune disease, pregnancy or lactation were excluded. Amplification targeted TCR beta CDR3 regions from RNA transcripts. The HTBI primer set was used in a first-round RT-PCR of the TCR CDR3. TCRdb processed the multiplex PCR reads anew with MiXCR; each CDR3 protein has one entry. Found here are about 160,000 distinct CDR3 sequences, about 9.4% of them singletons; the top ten hold roughly a fifth. Study-wide findings and caveats: Ophthalmopathy prediction by the model preceded onset by a median approximately 6.1 months.

CDR3 length equals 13 residues. CDR1 is KGHDR and CDR2 is SFDVKD in the germline V gene. V was clipped by 9 bases and J by 8 bases; unmatched bases: 6. Sequencing was performed on blood. This clonotype was obtained from a woman aged 18-29 years with Graves' hyperthyroidism that later progressed to Graves' ophthalmopathy. V usage is TRBV24-1 and J usage is TRBJ2-1, with 10 positions matching TRBD1. The CDR3 DNA reads as TGTGCCACCGGGAGGGACAGGGGAGATGAGCAGTTCTTC. Amino acid sequence: CATGRDRGDEQFF.